The clone carrying this T cell receptor beta chain was seen once. The antigen remains unidentified. Germline V gives CDR1 SGHDT, CDR2 YYEEEE. This CDR3 spans 14 amino acids. Trimming took off 0 bases at V and 3 bases at J, with 9 bases between the two ends. This sample is part of a study of early stage breast cancer tumors. Study-wide results and caveats: Tumors had around 2.3-fold higher T cell density than normal breast. In about 90% of the 16 patients, blood comparison separated tumor from normal breast.

Each sample had two DNA replicates, around 0.45 ug blood or about 1.5 ug tissue. Sequencing was performed with immunoSEQ multiplex PCR; in TCRdb, only in-frame clones are kept and a portion is missing. The sample carries 45,000 to 50,000 clones, approximately 83% recorded once. This rearrangement joins TRBV5-6 to TRBJ1-2; D not certain. The specimen was blood. This clonotype originated in a person aged 45-60 years with breast cancer. Here the CDR3 reads CASSLGLSDYGYTF. CDR3 sequence (DNA): TGTGCCAGCAGCTTGGGCCTCAGCGACTATGGCTACACCTTC.